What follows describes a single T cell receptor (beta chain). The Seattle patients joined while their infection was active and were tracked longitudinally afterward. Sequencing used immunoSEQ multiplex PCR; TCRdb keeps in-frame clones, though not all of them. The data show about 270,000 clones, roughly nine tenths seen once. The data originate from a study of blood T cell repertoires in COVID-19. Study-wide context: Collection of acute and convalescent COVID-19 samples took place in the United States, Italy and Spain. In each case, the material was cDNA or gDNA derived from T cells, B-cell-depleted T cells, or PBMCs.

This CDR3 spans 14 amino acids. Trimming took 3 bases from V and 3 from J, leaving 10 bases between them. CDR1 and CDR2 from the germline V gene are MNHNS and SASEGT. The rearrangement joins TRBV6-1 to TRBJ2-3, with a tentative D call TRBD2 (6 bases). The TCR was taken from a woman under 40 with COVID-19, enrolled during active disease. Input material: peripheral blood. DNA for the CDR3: TGTGCCAGCAGTGAGGGACTGGGTACAGATACGCAGTATTTT. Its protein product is CASSEGLGTDTQYF.